Each of the 10 T cell receptor beta chains below was sequenced from the same sample in a study of shared clonotypes between healthy human individuals. The protocol was immunoSEQ multiplex PCR, while the TCRdb copy is restricted to in-frame clones and leaves out a portion. In the table there are 190,000 or so clones, roughly 91% of which are singletons. What was sequenced was naive CD4+ T cells sorted from blood. As for subset: CD45RA+ positively selected. The receptors originated from a woman aged 25 to 39 in good health.

V gene TRBV4-1 combines with J gene TRBJ2-1; no clear D gene. The CDR3 has 14 residues. CDR1 MGHRA and CDR2 YSYEKL come from the germline V gene. V lost 1 base, J lost 5 bases, and 9 bases lay in between. The CDR3 reads CASSQGLSDNEQFF. The CDR3 DNA sequence: TGCGCCAGCAGCCAAGGTCTTTCAGACAATGAGCAGTTCTTC.

This sequence joins TRBV19 and TRBJ2-4; 8 bases line up with TRBD2. CDR3 size: 15 residues. The germline gives CDR1 LNHDA, CDR2 SQIVND (reference sequence). V gave up 8 bases and J gave up 6 bases; unmatched junction bases: 12. CDR3 in amino acids: CASGGKRESRNIQYF. CDR3 nucleotides: TGTGCCAGTGGGGGGAAGCGGGAGTCGAGAAACATTCAGTACTTC.

The chain combines TRBV18 with TRBJ2-5; the D is unclear. The J call may not be correct, given that the DNA end is closer to TRBJ2-7. The CDR3 sequence is 12 residues long. The germline CDR1 and CDR2 sequences are KGHSH and LQKENI. CDR3 coding DNA: TGTGCCAGCTCACCCGGACGGTACGAGCAGTACTTC. Translating gives CASSPGRYEQYF.

This sequence joins TRBV19 and TRBJ2-1; D is perhaps TRBD1 (5 bases). V was shortened by 8 bases and J by 14 bases, with 10 bases between the two germline ends. CDR3 length: 9 residues. Germline CDR1 is LNHDA and CDR2 is SQIVND (reference sequence). Here the CDR3 reads CASVREEFF. CDR3 bases: TGTGCCAGTGTCAGGGAAGAGTTCTTC.

V is TRBV6-5 and J is TRBJ1-5, with 8 bases fitting TRBD1. The CDR3 extends over 13 amino acids. CDR1 MNHEY and CDR2 SVGAGI come from the germline V gene. V shed 7 bases and J 5 bases; nucleotides not matched to a gene: 4. CDR3 loop: CASKLQGDQPQHF. In DNA, the CDR3 is TGTGCCAGCAAATTACAGGGGGATCAGCCCCAGCATTTT.

This chain joins TRBV6-5 and TRBJ1-3; D is uncertain. The ends were cut back, 2 bases at V and 0 bases at J, with 5 bases in the middle. The length of the CDR3 is 14 residues. Germline V lookup: CDR1 MNHEY, CDR2 SVGAGI. The CDR3 region is CASSYSNSGNTIYF. CDR3 in DNA: TGTGCCAGCAGTTACAGTAACTCTGGAAACACCATATATTTT.

V is TRBV19 and J is TRBJ1-2, with 8 bases lining up with TRBD1. The germline gives CDR1 LNHDA, CDR2 SQIVND (reference sequence). This CDR3 is built from 17 residues. V lost 5 bases to trimming and J lost 4 bases; unmatched junction nucleotides: 15. CDR3 protein: CASSANQGARPFYGYTF. CDR3 DNA: TGTGCCAGTAGTGCGAACCAGGGGGCGCGACCCTTCTATGGCTACACCTTC.

The chain is built from TRBV18 and TRBJ1-5, with TRBD1 matching over 8 bases. Germline-derived CDR1 and CDR2 are KGHSH and LQKENI. The CDR3 is 16 amino acids. The V segment lost 3 bases and the J segment 5 bases; nucleotides outside the gene matches: 9. The chain's CDR3 is CASSPNAGGEDQPQHF. The CDR3 region has the DNA TGTGCCAGCTCACCGAACGCAGGGGGCGAGGATCAGCCCCAGCATTTT.

The V and J genes are TRBV27 and TRBJ2-7, with TRBD1 identical over 7 bases. CDR3 length: 14 residues. Germline V gene data show CDR1 as MNHEY and CDR2 as SMNVEV (reference sequence). With 6 bases clipped from V and 2 bases from J, the junction kept 7 bases outside the gene matches. The CDR3 region has the DNA TGTGCCAGCAGCCGACGACAGGGCCCCTACGAGCAGTACTTC. It codes for CASSRRQGPYEQYF.

The genes are TRBV7-9 and TRBJ2-7; TRBD2 is a possible D gene (6 bases). The CDR3 spans 16 residues. The germline V and J ends were trimmed by 2 bases and 4 bases, with 18 bases remaining between them. CDR1 is SEHNR, CDR2 FQNEAQ, per germline (reference sequence). Here the CDR3 reads CASSLRGTGEFYEQYF. CDR3 nucleotides: TGTGCCAGCAGCTTAAGGGGTACGGGAGAATTTTACGAGCAGTACTTC.